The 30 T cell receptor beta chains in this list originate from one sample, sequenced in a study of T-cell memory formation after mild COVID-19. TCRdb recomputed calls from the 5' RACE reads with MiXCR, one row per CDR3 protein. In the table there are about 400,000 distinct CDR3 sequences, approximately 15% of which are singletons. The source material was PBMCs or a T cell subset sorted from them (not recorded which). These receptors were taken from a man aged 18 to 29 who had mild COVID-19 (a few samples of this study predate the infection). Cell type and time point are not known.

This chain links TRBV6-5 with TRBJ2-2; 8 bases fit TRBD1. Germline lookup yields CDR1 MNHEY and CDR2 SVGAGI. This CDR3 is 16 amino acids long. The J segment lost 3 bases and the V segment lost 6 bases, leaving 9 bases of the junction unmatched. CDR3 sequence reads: CASRPDRERDTGELFF. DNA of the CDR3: TGTGCCAGCAGACCGGACAGGGAGAGGGACACCGGGGAGCTGTTTTTT.

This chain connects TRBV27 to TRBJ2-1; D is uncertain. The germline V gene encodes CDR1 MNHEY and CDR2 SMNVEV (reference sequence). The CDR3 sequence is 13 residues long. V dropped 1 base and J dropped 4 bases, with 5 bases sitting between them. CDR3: CASSLFRYNEQFF. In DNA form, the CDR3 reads TGTGCCAGCAGTTTATTTCGGTACAATGAGCAGTTCTTC.

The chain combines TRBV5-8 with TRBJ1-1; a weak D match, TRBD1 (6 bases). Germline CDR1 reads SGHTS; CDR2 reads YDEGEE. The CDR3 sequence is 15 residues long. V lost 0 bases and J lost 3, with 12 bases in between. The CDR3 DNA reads TGTGCCAGCAGCTTGGACAGCGAGGGGGACACTGAAGCTTTCTTT. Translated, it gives CASSLDSEGDTEAFF.

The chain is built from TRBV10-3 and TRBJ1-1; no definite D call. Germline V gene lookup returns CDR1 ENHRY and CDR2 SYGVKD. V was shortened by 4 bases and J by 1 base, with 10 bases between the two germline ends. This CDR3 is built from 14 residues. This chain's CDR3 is CAISAGFRNTEAFF. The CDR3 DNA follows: TGTGCCATCAGTGCTGGGTTTAGGAACACTGAAGCTTTCTTT.

The CDR3 protein is CASSLPVLLAGGQQFF. CDR3 in DNA: TGTGCCAGCAGCTTGCCCGTGTTGCTAGCGGGGGGTCAGCAGTTCTTC. The chain uses TRBV5-5 and TRBJ2-1, with 11 bases lining up with TRBD2. This CDR3 contains 16 residues. V trimming: 1 base; J trimming: 11 bases; junction bases outside the gene matches: 11. Germline CDR1 and CDR2: SGHKS and YYEKEE (reference sequence).

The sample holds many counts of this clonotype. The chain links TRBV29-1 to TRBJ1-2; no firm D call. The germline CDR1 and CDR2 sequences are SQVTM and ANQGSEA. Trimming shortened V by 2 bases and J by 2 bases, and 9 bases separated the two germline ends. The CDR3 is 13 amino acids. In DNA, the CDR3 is TGCAGCGTTGAACGCCCCAGGAACTATGGCTACACCTTC. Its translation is CSVERPRNYGYTF.

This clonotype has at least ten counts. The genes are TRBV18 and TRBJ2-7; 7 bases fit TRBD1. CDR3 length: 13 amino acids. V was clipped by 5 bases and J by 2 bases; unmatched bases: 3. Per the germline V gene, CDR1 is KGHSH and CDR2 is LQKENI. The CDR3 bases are TGTGCCAGCTCAATGGGACAGCCCTACGAGCAGTACGTC. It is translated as CASSMGQPYEQYV.

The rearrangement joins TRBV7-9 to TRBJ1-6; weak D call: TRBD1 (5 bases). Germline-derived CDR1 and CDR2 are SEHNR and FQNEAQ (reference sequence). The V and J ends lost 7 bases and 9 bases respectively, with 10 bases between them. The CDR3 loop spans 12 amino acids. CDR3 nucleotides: TGTGCCAGCACCCTCGACAGTTCACCCCTCCACTTT. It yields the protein CASTLDSSPLHF. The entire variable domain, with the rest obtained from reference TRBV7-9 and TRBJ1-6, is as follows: DTGVSQNPRHKITKRGQNVTFRCDPISEHNRLYWYRQTLGQGPEFLTYFQNEAQLEKSRLLSDRFSAERPKGSFSTLEIQRTEQGDSAMYLCASTLDSSPLHFGNGTRLTVT.

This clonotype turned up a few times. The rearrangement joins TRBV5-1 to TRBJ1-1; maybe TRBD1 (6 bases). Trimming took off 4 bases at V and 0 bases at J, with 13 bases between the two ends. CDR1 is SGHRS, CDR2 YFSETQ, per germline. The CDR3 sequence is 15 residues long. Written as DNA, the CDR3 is TGCGCCAGCAGCGGGGGGGGCTCCATGAACACTGAAGCTTTCTTT. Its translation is CASSGGGSMNTEAFF.

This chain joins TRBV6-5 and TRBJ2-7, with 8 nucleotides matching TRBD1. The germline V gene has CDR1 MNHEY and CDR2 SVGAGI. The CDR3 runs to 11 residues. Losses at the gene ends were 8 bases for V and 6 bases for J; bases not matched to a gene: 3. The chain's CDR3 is CASARGPEQYF. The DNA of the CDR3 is TGTGCCAGCGCCAGGGGGCCCGAGCAGTACTTC.

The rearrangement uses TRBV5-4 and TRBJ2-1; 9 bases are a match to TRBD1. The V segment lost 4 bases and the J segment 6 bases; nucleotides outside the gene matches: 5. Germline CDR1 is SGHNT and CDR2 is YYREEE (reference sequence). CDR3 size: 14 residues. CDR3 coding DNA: TGTGCCAGCAGCGGGACAGGGAAGGGCAATGAGCAGTTCTTC. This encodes CASSGTGKGNEQFF.

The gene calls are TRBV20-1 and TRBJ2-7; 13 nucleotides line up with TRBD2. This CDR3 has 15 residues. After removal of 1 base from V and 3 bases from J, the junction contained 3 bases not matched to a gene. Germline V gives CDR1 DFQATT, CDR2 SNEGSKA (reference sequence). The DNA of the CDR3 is TGCAGTGCTAGAGCTAGGACTAGCGGGGGCTACGAGCAGTACGTC. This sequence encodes CSARARTSGGYEQYV.

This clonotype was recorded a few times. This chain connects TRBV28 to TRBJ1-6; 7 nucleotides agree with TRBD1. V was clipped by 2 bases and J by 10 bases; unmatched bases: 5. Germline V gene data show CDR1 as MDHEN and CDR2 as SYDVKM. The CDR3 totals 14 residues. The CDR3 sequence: CASSLPDRVSPLHF. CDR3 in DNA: TGTGCCAGCAGTTTACCCGACAGGGTCTCACCCCTCCACTTT.

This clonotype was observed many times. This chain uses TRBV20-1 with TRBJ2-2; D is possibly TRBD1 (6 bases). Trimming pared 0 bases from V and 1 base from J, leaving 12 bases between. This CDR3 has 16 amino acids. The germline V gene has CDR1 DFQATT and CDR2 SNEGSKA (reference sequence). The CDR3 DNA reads TGCAGTGCTAGAGATCAGCCGGGACAGAACACCGGGGAGCTGTTTTTT. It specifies CSARDQPGQNTGELFF.

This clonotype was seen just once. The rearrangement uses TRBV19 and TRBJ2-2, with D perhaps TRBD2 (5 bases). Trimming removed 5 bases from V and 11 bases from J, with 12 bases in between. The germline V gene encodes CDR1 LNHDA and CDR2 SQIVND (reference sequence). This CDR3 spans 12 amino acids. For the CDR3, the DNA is TGTGCCAGTAGTTTCGGGATTACAGAGCTGTTTTTT. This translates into CASSFGITELFF.

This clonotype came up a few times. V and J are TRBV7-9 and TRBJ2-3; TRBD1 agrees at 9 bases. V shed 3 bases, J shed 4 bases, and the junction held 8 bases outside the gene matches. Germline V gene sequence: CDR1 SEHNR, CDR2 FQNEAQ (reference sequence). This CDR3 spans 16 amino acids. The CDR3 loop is CASSFRDRAISDTQYF. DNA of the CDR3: TGTGCCAGCAGCTTCCGGGACAGGGCAATATCAGATACGCAGTATTTT.

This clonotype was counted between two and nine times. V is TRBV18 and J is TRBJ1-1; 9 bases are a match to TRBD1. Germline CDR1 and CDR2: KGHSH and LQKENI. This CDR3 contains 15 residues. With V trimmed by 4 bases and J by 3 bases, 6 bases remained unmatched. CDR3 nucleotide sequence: TGTGCCAGCTCACTCCGGGACAGGGAAGACACTGAAGCTTTCTTT. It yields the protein CASSLRDREDTEAFF.

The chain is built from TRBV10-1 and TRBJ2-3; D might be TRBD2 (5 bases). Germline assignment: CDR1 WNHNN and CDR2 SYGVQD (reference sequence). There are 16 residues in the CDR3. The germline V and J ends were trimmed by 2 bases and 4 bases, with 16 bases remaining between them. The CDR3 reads CASSEAWRVGADTQYF. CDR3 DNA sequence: TGCGCCAGCAGTGAGGCATGGCGGGTCGGTGCAGATACGCAGTATTTT.

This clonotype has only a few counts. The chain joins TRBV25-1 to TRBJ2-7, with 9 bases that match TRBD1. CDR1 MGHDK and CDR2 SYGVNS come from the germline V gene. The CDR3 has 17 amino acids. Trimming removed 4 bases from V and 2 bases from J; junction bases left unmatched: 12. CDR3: CASSGNLGTGSAYEQYF. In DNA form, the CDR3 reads TGTGCCAGCAGTGGGAACCTGGGGACAGGGTCCGCCTACGAGCAGTACTTC.

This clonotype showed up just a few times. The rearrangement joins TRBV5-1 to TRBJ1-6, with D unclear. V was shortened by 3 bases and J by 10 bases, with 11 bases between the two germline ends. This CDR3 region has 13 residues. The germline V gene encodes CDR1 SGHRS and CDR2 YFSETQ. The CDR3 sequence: CASSSEVRSPLHF. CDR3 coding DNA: TGCGCCAGCAGCTCCGAGGTACGGTCACCCCTCCACTTT.

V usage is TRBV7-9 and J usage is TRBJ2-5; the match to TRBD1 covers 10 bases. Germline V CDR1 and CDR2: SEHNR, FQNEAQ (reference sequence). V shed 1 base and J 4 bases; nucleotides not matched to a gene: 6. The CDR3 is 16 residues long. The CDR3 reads CASSLGGTGAIETQYF. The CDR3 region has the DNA TGTGCCAGCAGCTTAGGAGGGACAGGGGCGATAGAGACCCAGTACTTC.

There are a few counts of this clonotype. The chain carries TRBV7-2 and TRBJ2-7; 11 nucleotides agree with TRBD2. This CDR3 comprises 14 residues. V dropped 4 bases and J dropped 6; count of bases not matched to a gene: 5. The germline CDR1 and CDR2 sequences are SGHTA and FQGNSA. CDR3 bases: TGTGCCAGCAGCTCGAATAGCGGGGGGGCCGAGCAGTACTTC. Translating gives CASSSNSGGAEQYF. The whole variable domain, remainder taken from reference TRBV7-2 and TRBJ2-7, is GAGVSQSPSNKVTEKGKDVELRCDPISGHTALYWYRQSLGQGLEFLIYFQGNSAPDKSGLPSDRFSAERTGGSVSTLTIQRTQQEDSAVYLCASSSNSGGAEQYFGPGTRLTVT.

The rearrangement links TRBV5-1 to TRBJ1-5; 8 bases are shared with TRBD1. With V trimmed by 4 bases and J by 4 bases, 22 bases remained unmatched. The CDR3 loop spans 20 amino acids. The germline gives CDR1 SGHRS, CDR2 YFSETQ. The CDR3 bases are TGCGCCAGCAGCCTGTTCCCGCAGGGGGCGATCTCCCTAGAAAATCAGCCCCAGCATTTT. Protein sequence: CASSLFPQGAISLENQPQHF.

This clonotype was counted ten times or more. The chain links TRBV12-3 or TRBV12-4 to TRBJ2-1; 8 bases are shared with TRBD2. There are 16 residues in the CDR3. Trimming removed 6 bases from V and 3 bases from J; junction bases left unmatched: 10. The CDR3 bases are TGTGCCAGCAGCCCCCTCAGCGGGGGAAACTACAATGAGCAGTTCTTC. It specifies CASSPLSGGNYNEQFF.

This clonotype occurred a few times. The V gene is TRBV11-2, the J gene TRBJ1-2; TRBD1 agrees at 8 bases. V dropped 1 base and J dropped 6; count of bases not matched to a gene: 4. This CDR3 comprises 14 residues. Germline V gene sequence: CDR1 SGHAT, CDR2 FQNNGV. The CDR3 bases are TGTGCCAGCAGCTTAGGCGCAGGGGGCAATGGCTACACCTTC. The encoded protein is CASSLGAGGNGYTF. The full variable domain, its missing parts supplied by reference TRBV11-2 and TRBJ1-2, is EAGVAQSPRYKIIEKRQSVAFWCNPISGHATLYWYQQILGQGPKLLIQFQNNGVVDDSQLPKDRFSAERLKGVDSTLKIQPAKLEDSAVYLCASSLGAGGNGYTFGSGTRLTVV.

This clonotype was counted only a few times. CDR3 bases: TGCAGTGCAGGAGGACAGGTCAATCAGCCCCAGCATTTT. Its translation: CSAGGQVNQPQHF. The chain is built from TRBV20-1 and TRBJ1-5, with 7 bases that match TRBD1. Germline CDR1 and CDR2: DFQATT and SNEGSKA (reference sequence). Trimming at V came to 6 bases and at J to 3 bases, leaving 5 bases not matched to a gene. The CDR3 runs to 13 residues.

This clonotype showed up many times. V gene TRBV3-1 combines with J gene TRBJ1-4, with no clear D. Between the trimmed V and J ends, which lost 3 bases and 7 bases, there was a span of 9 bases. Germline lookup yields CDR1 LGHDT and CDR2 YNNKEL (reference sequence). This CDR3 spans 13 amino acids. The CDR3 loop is CASSHLSGEKLFF. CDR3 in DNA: TGTGCCAGCAGCCACTTATCGGGTGAAAAACTGTTTTTT.

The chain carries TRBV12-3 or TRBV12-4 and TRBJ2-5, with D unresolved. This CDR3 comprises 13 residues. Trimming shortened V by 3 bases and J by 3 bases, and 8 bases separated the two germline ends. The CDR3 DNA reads TGTGCCAGCAGTTTTTTGCGGAAAGAGACCCAGTACTTC. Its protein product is CASSFLRKETQYF.

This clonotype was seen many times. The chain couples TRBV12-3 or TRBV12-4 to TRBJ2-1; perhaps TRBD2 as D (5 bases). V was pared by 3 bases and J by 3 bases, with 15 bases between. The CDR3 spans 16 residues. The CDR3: CASSFSPLVVYNEQFF. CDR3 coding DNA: TGTGCCAGCAGTTTCTCTCCACTAGTTGTCTACAATGAGCAGTTCTTC.

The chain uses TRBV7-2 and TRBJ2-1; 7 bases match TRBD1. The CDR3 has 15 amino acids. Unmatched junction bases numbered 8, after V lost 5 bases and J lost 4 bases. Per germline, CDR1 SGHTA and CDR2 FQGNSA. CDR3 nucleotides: TGTGCCAGCAGCCTCACAGGGGCCCTGTACAATGAGCAGTTCTTC. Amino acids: CASSLTGALYNEQFF.